The 30 T cell receptor delta chains below come from one sample, sequenced in a study of γδ T cells in repeated Plasmodium falciparum infection. TCRdb re-processed the multiplex PCR reads using CATT. The table lists over 45,000 delta-chain clones, about 1.5% of them singletons. Bulk repertoires came from Vgamma9/Vdelta2+ or Vdelta2-negative gammadelta T cells flow-sorted from PBMC. Source material: gamma-delta T cells from blood. The receptors were sampled from a pool of human donors (malaria-infected and uninfected, not separated).

Points on this clone: TCRdb's protein, taken from a much larger clone, differs from this DNA's translation at residue 10, likely owing to a read error; the protein displayed comes from the DNA. The chain links TRDV1 to TRDJ1; weak D call: TRDD3 (5 bases). This CDR3 contains 17 residues. V shed 3 bases and J shed 0 bases, with 17 bases lying between them. Germline CDR1 reads TSWWSYY; CDR2 reads QGS. DNA for the CDR3: TGTGCTCTTGGGGATTTAAGGTACTGGATTTACACCGATAAACTCATCTTT. Its protein is CALGDLRYWIYTDKLIF.

This clone has at least ten counts. This DNA's translation differs at residue 3 from TCRdb's protein, which comes from a much larger clone; a read error is likely, and the protein shown is translated from the DNA. The V gene is TRDV2, the J gene TRDJ1, with 8 bases fitting TRDD3. TCRdb does not report a J gene; here it was assigned by matching the DNA to germline references. The CDR3 contains 19 residues. Germline loops: CDR1 GEAIGNYY, CDR2 EKD. CDR3 DNA: TGTGCCCGTGACACCGTTATCCAACTGGGGGTTCGGCACACCGATAAACTCATCTTT. It translates to CARDTVIQLGVRHTDKLIF.

The table lists this clone with many counts. This specimen includes other DNA sequences encoding the same CDR3. The genes are TRDV1 and TRDJ1; 8 nucleotides agree with TRDD3. V trimming: 3 bases; J trimming: 3 bases; junction bases outside the gene matches: 15. The CDR3 extends over 18 amino acids. From germline, CDR1 is TSWWSYY and CDR2 QGS. CDR3 sequence: CALGDFLPPGILADKLIF. The CDR3 DNA reads as TGTGCTCTTGGGGACTTCCTTCCCCCGGGGATACTGGCCGATAAACTCATCTTT.

This clone has only a few counts. The protein given by TCRdb reflects a much larger clone and differs at residue 22 from this DNA's translation, likely from a read error; the protein shown is the DNA's translation. The chain is built from TRDV1 and TRDJ1, with 7 bases identical to TRDD3. Since TCRdb gives no J gene, matching the DNA to germline was used here to assign it. Germline V gene data show CDR1 as TSWWSYY and CDR2 as QGS. The CDR3 totals 25 residues. This chain's CDR3 is CALGDGLHKFGGPPVPFLYTDRLIF. The CDR3 nucleotides are TGTGCTCTTGGGGATGGCCTTCATAAATTTGGGGGACCCCCCGTCCCATTCTTGTACACCGATAGACTCATCTTT.

Only a few counts were recorded for this clone. The protein in TCRdb stems from a much larger clone and differs at residue 3 from this DNA's translation, likely a read error; here the protein is translated from the DNA. This chain joins TRDV2 and TRDJ1, with 7 bases lining up with TRDD3. The J gene is absent in TCRdb and was assigned here via DNA matching to germline. This CDR3 has 19 amino acids. CDR1 and CDR2 from the germline V gene are GEAIGNYY and EKD. The CDR3 protein is CAYDTGQLGERMYTDKLIF. DNA of the CDR3: TGTGCCTATGACACCGGCCAATTGGGGGAGCGGATGTACACCGATAAACTCATCTTT.

This clone was observed a handful of times. A far larger clone is one nucleotide away, so this likely arose from a read error. This CDR3 is also generated by other DNA sequences in the sample. The chain links TRDV1 to TRDJ1; D may be TRDD3 (6 bases). No J gene is reported in TCRdb; it was inferred here by comparing the DNA with germline. Between the trimmed V and J ends, which lost 0 bases and 2 bases, there was a span of 28 bases. Germline CDR1 TSWWSYY, CDR2 QGS. CDR3 length: 21 amino acids. This chain's CDR3 is CALGELGFEMQLLGFTDKLIF. CDR3 sequence (DNA): TGTGCTCTTGGGGAACTCGGGTTTGAGATGCAACTACTGGGTTTTACCGATAAACTCATCTTT.

At least ten counts were recorded for this clone. This probably arose from a read error, given a far larger clone one base away. The same CDR3 arises from other DNA sequences in this sample as well. CDR3 in amino acids: CACGTCTDKLIF. The CDR3 DNA reads as TGTGCCTGTGGTACCTGTACCGATAAACTCATCTTT. The chain links TRDV2 to TRDJ1; D is unclear. Germline V gives CDR1 GEAIGNYY, CDR2 EKD. V lost 5 bases, J lost 2 bases, and 8 bases lay in between. CDR3 length equals 12 residues.

In its sample, this clone was seen many times. CDR3 in amino acids: CACDTVERYTDKLIF. Here the CDR3 DNA reads TGTGCCTGTGACACCGTAGAGCGATACACCGATAAACTCATCTTT. V and J are TRDV2 and TRDJ1, with D hard to call. Here the J gene was assigned by germline matching of the DNA, as TCRdb has none. Trimming took off 0 bases at V and 0 bases at J, with 10 bases between the two ends. Germline CDR1 reads GEAIGNYY; CDR2 reads EKD. This CDR3 has 15 amino acids.

Turning to this clone: Since a much larger clone is just one base distant, this may be a read error. The CDR3 DNA follows: TGTGCTCTTGGGGACGTGTCAGTGGGGGATCCTCGCATCTATAAACTCATCTTT. Translated, it gives CALGDVSVGDPRIYKLIF. The chain combines TRDV1 with TRDJ1; 8 bases fit TRDD3. Since TCRdb gives no J gene, matching the DNA to germline was used here to assign it. The CDR3 contains 18 residues. Trimming at V came to 3 bases and at J to 6 bases, leaving 18 bases not matched to a gene. Germline V gene lookup returns CDR1 TSWWSYY and CDR2 QGS.

To note about this clone: The protein in TCRdb stems from a much larger clone and differs at residue 9 from this DNA's translation, likely a read error; here the protein is translated from the DNA. The chain joins TRDV1 to TRDJ1; 12 bases are a match to TRDD3. TCRdb gives no J gene; it was assigned here by matching the DNA to germline. In germline, CDR1 is TSWWSYY, CDR2 QGS. This CDR3 is built from 20 residues. J gave up 3 bases and V 5 bases, and 19 bases lay outside the gene matches. This CDR3 reads CALGYPAFPDWGILPDKLIF. Here the CDR3 DNA reads TGTGCTCTTGGGTACCCCGCCTTCCCCGACTGGGGGATACTACCCGATAAACTCATCTTT.

This clone was observed a few times. The protein held in TCRdb is that of a much larger clone and does not match this DNA's translation at residue 11, likely because of a read error; the protein shown is translated from the DNA. The chain combines TRDV1 with TRDJ1; D gene unclear. TCRdb supplies no J gene; here it was assigned by aligning the nucleotide sequence to germline. This CDR3 contains 19 residues. Germline lookup yields CDR1 TSWWSYY and CDR2 QGS. V was pared by 5 bases and J by 3 bases, with 28 bases between. The CDR3 DNA is TGTGCTCTTGGGTTCCCCGGTAGTTACTTGGTGGATGCCGCCGATAAACTCATCTTT. It yields the protein CALGFPGSYLVDAADKLIF.

This clone was seen at least ten times. A much larger clone differs from this one at a single base, so this may be a read error. Other DNA sequences from this sample encode an identical CDR3 as well. The chain couples TRDV1 to TRDJ1; tentative D call: TRDD2 (5 bases). The CDR3 consists of 13 residues. Germline CDR1 is TSWWSYY and CDR2 is QGS. The CDR3: CALGEAYTDKLIF. In nucleotides, the CDR3 is TGTGCTCTTGGGGAAGCCTACACAGATAAACTCATCTTT.

The sample holds many counts of this clone. V and J are TRDV1 and TRDJ1, with a weak D call TRDD3 (10 bases). The J gene was not available in TCRdb and was assigned here by matching the DNA to germline segments. The CDR3 is 20 residues long. The germline CDR1 and CDR2 sequences are TSWWSYY and QGS. Trimming shortened V by 0 bases and J by 2 bases, and 25 bases separated the two germline ends. DNA for the CDR3: TGTGCTCTTGGGGAACTAAGGGCCTTCCTACGACTGGGGGATACCGATAAACTCATCTTT. Its translation: CALGELRAFLRLGDTDKLIF.

This clone has just a few counts. This DNA's translation and the protein TCRdb lists, from a much larger clone, do not match at residue 10, likely due to a read error; the protein shown is translated from the DNA. The gene calls are TRDV1 and TRDJ1; unclear D gene. The CDR3 totals 19 residues. Trimming took off 0 bases at V and 0 bases at J, with 20 bases between the two ends. Germline CDR1 reads TSWWSYY; CDR2 reads QGS. Here the CDR3 DNA reads TGTGCTCTTGGGGAACTGGTGACACGTGCCCCGACGTACACCGATAAACTCATCTTT. As protein: CALGELVTRAPTYTDKLIF.

Only a few counts were recorded for this clone. A read error likely explains why the TCRdb protein, taken from a much larger clone, differs from this DNA's translation at residue 13; the protein shown is translated from the DNA. The rearrangement uses TRDV1 and TRDJ1; 8 nucleotides align to TRDD3. CDR1 and CDR2 from the germline V gene are TSWWSYY and QGS. This CDR3 has 17 residues. The CDR3 is CALKKGSWGKYTEKLIF. CDR3 coding DNA: TGTGCTCTTAAGAAAGGTAGCTGGGGGAAGTACACCGAAAAACTCATCTTT.

This clone was counted only a few times. Only one base separates this from a far larger clonotype, so it likely reflects a read error. The same CDR3 can be traced to other DNA sequences in this sample. The J gene is TRDJ3, the V gene TRDV1; 10 bases map to TRDD3. The CDR3 totals 25 residues. Trimming at V came to 0 bases and at J to 0 bases, leaving 20 bases not matched to a gene. Germline CDR1 and CDR2: TSWWSYY and QGS. The CDR3 bases are TGTGCTCTTGGGGAACTAGGGACTTTGCTATCACTGGGGGATCGTAGCTCCTGGGACACCCGACAGATGTTTTTC. The encoded protein is CALGELGTLLSLGDRSSWDTRQMFF.

This clone has only a few counts. Given a far larger clone just one base away, this is likely a sequencing read error. The same CDR3 can be traced to other DNA sequences in this sample. The rearrangement uses TRDV1 and TRDJ1; tentatively, D is TRDD3 (5 bases). TCRdb records no J gene; here it was assigned by comparing the DNA to germline. Germline V gene sequence: CDR1 TSWWSYY, CDR2 QGS. The CDR3 loop spans 16 amino acids. CDR3 bases: TGTGCTCTTGGGGAACTCCCCGGGGGTTACACCGACAAACTCATCTTT. It is translated as CALGELPGGYTDKLIF.

This clone has a count of ten or more. The protein TCRdb gives is from a much larger clone and does not agree with this DNA's translation at residue 3, likely a read error; the protein shown here comes from the DNA. The chain employs TRDV1 and TRDJ1; 12 positions agree with TRDD3. Here the J gene was assigned by germline matching of the DNA, as TCRdb has none. Germline CDR1 TSWWSYY, CDR2 QGS. CDR3 length equals 18 residues. Here the CDR3 reads CAPGDGSWGIRDTDKLIF. The CDR3, as DNA: TGTGCTCCTGGGGACGGCTCCTGGGGGATACGAGACACCGATAAACTCATCTTT.

This clone was found many times. A much larger clone sits a single nucleotide away, making a read error possible. CDR3 in amino acids: CALGETSSYGTDKLIF. The CDR3 DNA is TGTGCTCTTGGGGAAACATCTTCCTATGGCACCGATAAACTCATCTTT. The chain carries TRDV1 and TRDJ1, with TRDD2 matching 7 bases. J was trimmed by 1 base and V by 2 bases; bases with no gene match: 7. The CDR3 is 16 amino acids. CDR1 is TSWWSYY, CDR2 QGS, per germline.

On this clone: This probably arose from a read error, given a far larger clone one base away. Other DNA variants within this sample encode the same CDR3. The V gene is TRDV2, the J gene TRDJ1, with 9 bases identical to TRDD3. TCRdb lists no J gene, so it was determined here by aligning the DNA to germline. The CDR3 runs to 16 residues. V lost 8 bases and J lost 0; bases outside the gene matches: 12. From germline, CDR1 is GEAIGNYY and CDR2 EKD. The CDR3 spells CASRRTGGLYTDKLIF. For the CDR3, the DNA is TGTGCCTCCAGGAGAACTGGGGGACTATACACCGATAAACTCATCTTT.

For this clone: The protein given by TCRdb reflects a much larger clone and differs at residue 19 from this DNA's translation, likely from a read error; the protein shown is the DNA's translation. Here the V gene is TRDV1, but the J gene went uncalled; TRDD3, the table's D call, lacks a check against the DNA. This CDR3 is 21 amino acids long. Germline V gene data show CDR1 as TSWWSYY and CDR2 as QGS. Written as DNA, the CDR3 is TGTGCTCTTGGGGACCTGATCCACGGGGTGTGGGGGTCCCCACCCTCAGCACAACACTTCTTT. Its protein is CALGDLIHGVWGSPPSAQHFF.

This clone was observed a handful of times. TCRdb records a much larger clone's protein for this DNA, with a difference at residue 17 that likely arises from a read error; the protein given is the translation of the DNA. CDR3 sequence (DNA): TGTGCTCTTGGAGCCCCATTCCCCTTTTGGGGGGGATTGACAGCACAACGCTTCTTT. This sequence encodes CALGAPFPFWGGLTAQRFF. The V gene is given as TRDV1, and no J gene call is available; the table names TRDD3, a call not compared with the DNA. From germline, CDR1 is TSWWSYY and CDR2 QGS. CDR3 size: 19 residues.

This clone was counted ten times or more. The protein in TCRdb stems from a much larger clone and differs at residue 13 from this DNA's translation, likely a read error; here the protein is translated from the DNA. V gene TRDV2 combines with J gene TRDJ1, with TRDD2 identical over 9 bases. This CDR3 is built from 23 residues. The V segment lost 3 bases and the J segment 2 bases; nucleotides outside the gene matches: 30. Germline V gives CDR1 GEAIGNYY, CDR2 EKD. CDR3 bases: TGTGCCTGTGACTCCCTTTTCCTTCCTACAGTGGGGGGTACTCGAGCCTATACCGATAAACTCATCTTT. Translating it yields CACDSLFLPTVGGTRAYTDKLIF.

This clone was seen a handful of times. The protein that TCRdb holds for this DNA derives from a much larger clone and differs from the translated DNA at residue 10, which likely indicates a read error; the protein shown here is translated from the DNA. The chain has TRDV1 and TRDJ1, with TRDD3 matching 8 bases. TCRdb is silent on the J gene; assignment here came from matching the DNA to germline. The germline gives CDR1 TSWWSYY, CDR2 QGS. J was trimmed by 0 bases and V by 3 bases; bases with no gene match: 9. CDR3 size: 17 residues. CDR3 sequence reads: CALGEGAGILDTDKLIF. CDR3 nucleotide sequence: TGTGCTCTTGGGGAGGGCGCGGGGATACTGGACACCGATAAACTCATCTTT.

This clone appeared many times. TCRdb shows a much larger clone's protein in place of this DNA's translation, and the two differ at residue 12, likely through a read error; the protein shown is translated from the DNA. This chain uses TRDV2 with TRDJ1, with 11 bases identical to TRDD3. Because TCRdb records no J gene, it was assigned here through a match of the DNA to germline. The CDR3 has 19 amino acids. Germline trimming cut 0 bases from V and 0 bases from J; bases unmatched to any gene: 11. Germline V gene sequence: CDR1 GEAIGNYY, CDR2 EKD. The CDR3 DNA follows: TGTGCCTGTGACACCGTGAATGGGGGATACGCGGCGTACACCGATAAACTCATCTTT. Residues: CACDTVNGGYAAYTDKLIF.

This clone has a count of ten or more. TCRdb shows a much larger clone's protein in place of this DNA's translation, and the two differ at residue 14, likely through a read error; the protein shown is translated from the DNA. The gene calls are TRDV1 and TRDJ1; 11 nucleotides line up with TRDD3. Since TCRdb gives no J gene, matching the DNA to germline was used here to assign it. Germline assignment: CDR1 TSWWSYY and CDR2 QGS. This CDR3 has 18 amino acids. The CDR3 bases are TGTGCTCTTTGGGAACCCGGCTTACTGGGGGATAAAACCTATAAACTCATCTTT. Translating it yields CALWEPGLLGDKTYKLIF.

Note on this clone: TCRdb's protein, taken from a much larger clone, differs from this DNA's translation at residue 12, likely owing to a read error; the protein displayed comes from the DNA. The chain carries TRDV1 and TRDJ1; TRDD3 aligns across 8 bases. V shed 2 bases, J shed 8 bases, and the junction held 13 bases outside the gene matches. The V gene's germline CDR1 is TSWWSYY and CDR2 QGS. The CDR3 totals 16 residues. CDR3 protein: CALGEGAGGPPKKLIF. In DNA, the CDR3 is TGTGCTCTTGGGGAAGGGGCTGGGGGACCCCCCAAGAAACTCATCTTT.

This clone was observed a few times. The TCRdb record carries a much larger clone's protein, which differs from this DNA's translation at residue 11; a read error is the likely cause, and the protein listed here is the DNA translation. The V segment is TRDV1, and no J call was made; the table's TRDD3 call for D was not verified on the DNA. CDR1 and CDR2 from the germline V gene are TSWWSYY and QGS. CDR3 size: 21 residues. CDR3 sequence (DNA): TGTGCTCTTGGGGAGGGCCTTCCTATTGCCCCGGGGGTTCAGGTGGAAGATAAACTCATTTTT. Its protein is CALGEGLPIAPGVQVEDKLIF.

For this clone: TCRdb lists the protein of a much larger clone for this DNA, which differs at residue 4, so this is likely a read error; the protein given here is translated from the DNA itself. The CDR3 region has the DNA TGTGCTCTTGTCGACCGAGGAGGGATACAAAAGACCGATAAACTCATCTTT. The encoded protein is CALVDRGGIQKTDKLIF. The V gene is TRDV1, the J gene TRDJ1, with TRDD3 matching 7 bases. TCRdb records no J gene; here it was assigned by comparing the DNA to germline. The V gene end was trimmed by 7 bases and the J gene end by 2 bases; junction bases not matched to a gene: 16. CDR3 size: 17 residues. Per germline, CDR1 TSWWSYY and CDR2 QGS.

This clone was seen ten or more times. V usage is TRDV2 and J usage is TRDJ1; 8 nucleotides match TRDD3. The J segment lost 0 bases and the V segment lost 5 bases, leaving 13 bases of the junction unmatched. Germline assignment: CDR1 GEAIGNYY and CDR2 EKD. This CDR3 contains 17 residues. CDR3 protein: CACVPLGDPLYTDKLIF. Here the CDR3 DNA reads TGTGCCTGTGTGCCTCTGGGGGACCCCTTGTACACCGATAAACTCATCTTT.